The rows below give T cell receptor beta chains drawn from one sample of a study of cytomegalovirus exposure and HLA in healthy donors. Clones were read by immunoSEQ multiplex PCR, and TCRdb kept only the in-frame ones, dropping some. The sample yields 95,000 to 150,000 clones, about 86% seen once. Input material: PBMCs. Every receptor here comes from a woman between 35 and 50 years old in good health and CMV-seronegative. Both conserved end residues are part of each CDR3. A D gene is named only where the DNA matches it firmly.

V gene: TRBV6-4; D gene: TRBD1; J gene: TRBJ1-1; CDR3 DNA: TGTGCCAGCAGAGACTCCGACAGGGGGCACACTGAAGCTTTCTTT; CDR3 protein: CASRDSDRGHTEAFF
V gene: TRBV7-6; D gene: TRBD2; J gene: TRBJ2-3; CDR3 DNA: TGTGCCAGCAGCGGACGTCTAGCGGGTAGCGACACAGATACGCAGTATTTT; CDR3 protein: CASSGRLAGSDTDTQYF
V gene: TRBV19; D gene: -; J gene: TRBJ2-1; CDR3 DNA: TGTGCCGGTAGTCCGGTAGTAGGAGGGGTGGATGAGCAGTTCTTC; CDR3 protein: CAGSPVVGGVDEQFF
V gene: TRBV11-3; D gene: TRBD1; J gene: TRBJ2-2; CDR3 DNA: TGTGCCAGCAGCAAAGGGACGACAGGGGAGACCGGGGAGCTGTTTTTT; CDR3 protein: CASSKGTTGETGELFF
V gene: TRBV29-1; D gene: -; J gene: TRBJ2-3; CDR3 DNA: TGCAGCGTTGAGTCCCAGGGAGATACGCAGTATTTT; CDR3 protein: CSVESQGDTQYF
V gene: TRBV5-6; D gene: TRBD1; J gene: TRBJ2-1; CDR3 DNA: TGTGCCAGCAGCACTGGGACAGCCGGGGTATGGGATGAGCAGTTCTTC; CDR3 protein: CASSTGTAGVWDEQFF
V gene: TRBV7-2; D gene: TRBD1; J gene: TRBJ2-7; CDR3 DNA: TGTGCCAGCACCCTATCCCGGACAGGGGCACGGGAGCAGTACTTC; CDR3 protein: CASTLSRTGAREQYF
V gene: TRBV2; D gene: TRBD1; J gene: TRBJ1-2; CDR3 DNA: TGTGCCAGCAGCAAAGACAGGGTGCCTAACTATGGCTACACCTTC; CDR3 protein: CASSKDRVPNYGYTF
V gene: TRBV5-1; D gene: TRBD1; J gene: TRBJ1-6; CDR3 DNA: TGCGCCAGCAGCTTACCGACAGGGTCAAGCGGACCCCTCCACTTT; CDR3 protein: CASSLPTGSSGPLHF
V gene: TRBV5-6; D gene: TRBD1; J gene: TRBJ1-4; CDR3 DNA: TGTGCCAGCAGCATGGGGACAGGTATCACTAATGAAAAACTGTTTTTT; CDR3 protein: CASSMGTGITNEKLFF
V gene: TRBV11-1; D gene: -; J gene: TRBJ2-7; CDR3 DNA: TGTGCCAGCAGCTCATCCTGGCTCTACGAGCAGTACTTC; CDR3 protein: CASSSSWLYEQYF
V gene: TRBV6-1; D gene: TRBD1; J gene: TRBJ1-1; CDR3 DNA: TGTGCCAGCGGCAGGGGGGCGGACACTGAAGCTTTCTTT; CDR3 protein: CASGRGADTEAFF
V gene: TRBV18; D gene: -; J gene: TRBJ1-1; CDR3 DNA: TGTGCCAGCTCACCAAGGACAGACACTGAAGCTTTCTTT; CDR3 protein: CASSPRTDTEAFF
V gene: TRBV5-8; D gene: TRBD1; J gene: TRBJ2-7; CDR3 DNA: TGTGCCAGCAGTTACAGGGGCTCCTACGAGCAGTACTTC; CDR3 protein: CASSYRGSYEQYF
V gene: TRBV4-1; D gene: -; J gene: TRBJ2-1; CDR3 DNA: TGCGCCAGCAGCCAAGGTCGCGGTAGCGGATACAATGAGCAGTTCTTC; CDR3 protein: CASSQGRGSGYNEQFF
V gene: TRBV6-6; D gene: TRBD2; J gene: TRBJ2-1; CDR3 DNA: TGTGCCACAAAGAATCCTGGACTAGCGGGGCGCGATGAGCAGTTCTTC; CDR3 protein: CATKNPGLAGRDEQFF
V gene: TRBV11-2; D gene: TRBD1; J gene: TRBJ2-7; CDR3 DNA: TGTGCCAGCAGCTCCCCACAGGGGGTTGGCTCCTACGAGCAGTACTTC; CDR3 protein: CASSSPQGVGSYEQYF
V gene: TRBV5-4; D gene: TRBD2; J gene: TRBJ2-5; CDR3 DNA: TGTGCCAGCAGCTTGGTTCTAGCGGGGCTGGAGACCCAGTACTTC; CDR3 protein: CASSLVLAGLETQYF
V gene: TRBV6-5; D gene: TRBD1; J gene: TRBJ1-2; CDR3 DNA: TGTGCCAGCAACGACAGGGGCCGGGGCTATGGCTACACCTTC; CDR3 protein: CASNDRGRGYGYTF
V gene: TRBV19; D gene: -; J gene: TRBJ1-1; CDR3 DNA: TGTGCCAGTAGTGTTAACAGGCCAAACACTGAAGCTTTCTTT; CDR3 protein: CASSVNRPNTEAFF
V gene: TRBV28; D gene: TRBD1; J gene: TRBJ1-2; CDR3 DNA: TGTGCCAGCAGCTCCCCGTTAGCACAGGGGGGCTACACCTTC; CDR3 protein: CASSSPLAQGGYTF
V gene: TRBV25-1; D gene: -; J gene: TRBJ1-5; CDR3 DNA: TGTGCCAGCAGTGATCTAGTTAGCAATCAGCCCCAGCATTTT; CDR3 protein: CASSDLVSNQPQHF
V gene: TRBV11-2; D gene: -; J gene: TRBJ2-5; CDR3 DNA: TGTGCCAGCAGCCCCAAAGAGACCCAGTACTTC; CDR3 protein: CASSPKETQYF
V gene: TRBV19; D gene: TRBD1; J gene: TRBJ1-2; CDR3 DNA: TGTGCCAGTAGTACGGGACAGAACTATGGCTACACCTTC; CDR3 protein: CASSTGQNYGYTF
V gene: TRBV28; D gene: TRBD1; J gene: TRBJ1-4; CDR3 DNA: TGTGCCAGCAGTTTAGGACAGGGGATAGGTGAAAAACTGTTTTTT; CDR3 protein: CASSLGQGIGEKLFF
V gene: TRBV7-9; D gene: TRBD1; J gene: TRBJ2-2; CDR3 DNA: TGTGCCAGCAGTTTAGACAGGGCCAACACCGGGGAGCTGTTTTTT; CDR3 protein: CASSLDRANTGELFF
V gene: TRBV2; D gene: TRBD2; J gene: TRBJ2-1; CDR3 DNA: TGTGCCAGCAGGGGACTAGCGGGAGACTACAATGAGCAGTTCTTC; CDR3 protein: CASRGLAGDYNEQFF